This T cell receptor (beta chain) was sequenced for a study of response to subunit inactivated influenza vaccine. The CDR3 runs 15 residues. The ends lost 3 bases at V and 3 bases at J; junction bases unmatched: 9. The V gene's germline CDR1 is DFQATT and CDR2 SNEGSKA (reference sequence). TCRdb re-derived calls from the RT-PCR reads in MiXCR, one entry per CDR3 protein. Altogether roughly 540,000 distinct CDR3 sequences are present, 20% to 25% being singletons, with the ten largest covering 2.5% to 3.5%. This same sample was also taken into another study, of T cells expressing NK-cell markers. In that study: The cDNA for TCR beta came from 5'RACE template switching with UMIs. The authors derived TCR beta repertoires from sorted CD3+CD56+NKG2C+, CD3+CD56+NKG2C- and CD3+CD56-NKG2C+ T cells. Anti-gamma-delta TCR antibody use in several experiments restricted sorting to alpha-beta TCR T cells. The share of CD8+ T cells held by dominant NKG2C+ clonotypes was about 1.0-8% in several donors. Whether expanded NKG2C-expressing T cell clones recognize HCMV is unknown.

Specimen: CD4+ T cells sorted from PBMCs, collected 12 days after vaccination. The TCR comes from a man in his forties or fifties who received an inactivated influenza vaccine. The chain links TRBV20-1 to TRBJ2-7; the match to TRBD1 covers 9 bases. The DNA for the CDR3 is TGCAGTGCTAGGGGACAGGGTGGCAATGGCTACGAGCAGTACTTC. Translation: CSARGQGGNGYEQYF.